This is a list of T cell receptor beta chains from one sample in a study of neurological immune-mediated disorders. TCRdb re-called the 5' RACE reads with MiXCR, one entry per CDR3 protein. Here the sample spans approximately 100,000 distinct CDR3 sequences, 11% being singletons. Specimen: PBMCs. All receptors derive from a female donor with HTLV-1-associated myelopathy (HAM/TSP). Each CDR3 is given without its conserved first and last residue. The order of the fields is V gene, CDR3 protein.

TRBV11-2	ASNRPGPDGTGELF
TRBV7-9	ASTLPLGNEQF
TRBV10-3	AISHTDSPLH
TRBV5-6	ASSLGGHGIYEQY
TRBV12-3/TRBV12-4	ASRGSGSGEQY
TRBV20-1	SAREWEETQY
TRBV20-1	SARRQGHYNEQF
TRBV7-3	ASSLMSDQPQH
TRBV6-5	ASSYAGLGTYEQY
TRBV2	ASRREGVATNEKLF
TRBV6-1	ASRGLAGPQETQY
TRBV11-2	ASSLGGGASPLH
TRBV7-8	ASTQGHSDTQY
TRBV29-1	SATLQANTEAF
TRBV5-1	ASAAGSNQPQH
TRBV7-2	ASTPRAGSSYNEQF
TRBV5-1	ASSYLGDYEQY